The rows below give T cell receptor beta chains drawn from one sample of a study of T-cell reconstitution after alpha-beta-depleted transplantation in children. TCRdb reanalysed the PCR reads using MiXCR and keeps one entry per CDR3 protein. The sample has 500,000 to 600,000 distinct CDR3 sequences; roughly 33% are singletons. This sample comprised PBMCs from the stem cell graft donor, obtained from the stem cell graft. Every receptor here comes from a human donor who donated a stem cell graft to a child with aplastic anemia. CDR3s leave out the opening cysteine and the closing phenylalanine or tryptophan. D genes are given only for firm matches. A clone size is listed for some rows: how often the clone was seen (once, few, many), or a class if it is expanded.

few	.	TRBV13	TRBJ1-2	ASSQSLPWSRHNYGYT
.	TRBD2	TRBV5-6	TRBJ2-1	ASRVGASGRREQF
few	.	TRBV11-1	TRBJ1-5	ASSPGLLGGYSNQPQH
few	.	TRBV6-1	TRBJ1-1	ASRRGGDPTEAF
few	.	TRBV12-3/TRBV12-4	TRBJ2-2	ASNGGQARAGELF
.	.	TRBV6-2/TRBV6-3	TRBJ2-7	ATLKEAPYEQY
many	TRBD2	TRBV5-1	TRBJ2-1	ASSSLTSGSGNEQF
.	.	TRBV27	TRBJ2-5	ASSAPGPRETQY
few	.	TRBV11-2	TRBJ2-1	ASSPRGLNEQF
few	.	TRBV7-2	TRBJ2-3	ASSPQPGISEDTQY
few	TRBD1	TRBV7-8	TRBJ1-2	ASSLARDRGDYGYT
few	.	TRBV12-3/TRBV12-4	TRBJ1-3	ASTGGNSGNTIY
once	.	TRBV28	TRBJ2-3	ASMMVAYSSTDTQY
.	TRBD1	TRBV6-5	TRBJ2-6	ASSYTGTGASGANVLT
.	TRBD2	TRBV4-3	TRBJ2-4	ASSQGSGSVIQY
.	.	TRBV29-1	TRBJ2-1	SVEGPGLSYNEQF
.	TRBD1	TRBV29-1	TRBJ1-4	SVRRDRGFEKLF
few	TRBD1	TRBV9	TRBJ1-1	ASSGGDRTMNTEAF
many	.	TRBV7-9	TRBJ2-1	ASSPRSAGTYNEQF
few	TRBD1	TRBV6-1	TRBJ1-5	ASRPTGEQPQH
.	TRBD2	TRBV7-6	TRBJ2-2	ASSSRLAGEGTGELF
.	TRBD2	TRBV12-3/TRBV12-4	TRBJ2-1	ASRHSAGTSLF
.	.	TRBV28	TRBJ1-1	TSSQRHAF
few	TRBD2	TRBV30	TRBJ2-1	AWSVVGRVYNEQF
.	TRBD1	TRBV6-1	TRBJ1-2	ASSTRDRENYGYT
many	TRBD1	TRBV5-1	TRBJ2-4	ASSLGQTGGAKNIQY